A selection of T cell receptor beta chains follows, all from one sample in a study of blood T cell repertoires in COVID-19. Method: immunoSEQ multiplex PCR; TCRdb's copy keeps in-frame clones and lacks some. The sample shows about 250,000 clones, approximately 88% of them seen only once. Material for sequencing was peripheral blood. Source of these receptors: a woman younger than 45 with acute or convalescent COVID-19. Each CDR3 is given without its conserved first and last residue. D genes are given only for firm matches. Clone size is not always given. Where it is, it says once, few, many or a class for expanded clones.

d_call j_call v_call clone_size cdr3_aa
- TRBJ2-7 TRBV9 - ASSVDLSSYEQY
- TRBJ2-2 TRBV4-3 - ASSQGPQGINTGELF
TRBD2 TRBJ2-1 TRBV2 - ASSDPGGTSALNEQF
- TRBJ2-1 TRBV2 few ASTAESTGVNEQF
TRBD2 TRBJ2-7 TRBV20-1 - SASALAGALREQY
- TRBJ2-7 TRBV21-1 - ASSNPTSGSYEQY
- TRBJ1-1 TRBV2 - ASRGTSNTEAF
- TRBJ1-5 TRBV6-6 few ASVDRYNQPQH
- TRBJ2-3 TRBV5-6 - ASNRVTDTQY
TRBD2 TRBJ2-2 TRBV18 - ASSPPGAGGLRELF
TRBD1 TRBJ2-1 TRBV7-2 - ASSPGQVYNEQF
TRBD2 TRBJ2-7 TRBV5-1 - ASSFGTSGPYEQY
- TRBJ1-1 TRBV4-3 few ASSQGGGWGEAF
- TRBJ2-3 TRBV29-1 - SVEGRLTDTQY
TRBD1 TRBJ2-1 TRBV19 few ASRFTDRGGPYNEQF
- TRBJ1-2 TRBV7-9 - ASSPDYGYT
TRBD2 TRBJ2-5 TRBV30 - ASKREGLETQY
- TRBJ1-2 TRBV24-1 once ATSDETAYGYT
- TRBJ2-2 TRBV3-1/TRBV3-2 - ASSQETRGSLATGELF
TRBD2 TRBJ2-1 TRBV12-5 once ASGLTPDQREGYNEQF
- TRBJ1-4 TRBV15 - ATSRDLLGATNEKLF
- TRBJ2-6 TRBV29-1 - SVETGFGANVLT
TRBD2 TRBJ2-7 TRBV6-6 - ASRWTSGRSEQY
TRBD1 TRBJ2-7 TRBV5-4 - ASSSDRATVEQY
- TRBJ1-2 TRBV7-2 - ASSFPEGVRGYT
TRBD1 TRBJ2-1 TRBV15 - ATSGFGQGTEQF
- TRBJ1-5 TRBV4-1 - ASSQDDQPQH
TRBD2 TRBJ2-4 TRBV5-1 - ASSTGTSGSSKNIQY
- TRBJ1-4 TRBV19 - ASSQGSGKLF
TRBD1 TRBJ2-7 TRBV19 - ASSPPGQGYYEQY
- TRBJ2-1 TRBV4-3 - ASSQVGEYYNEQF
- TRBJ1-3 TRBV29-1 - SVEGGPGGNTIY
TRBD1 TRBJ2-6 TRBV9 - ASSAGLDRGKLSGANVLT
- TRBJ1-1 TRBV5-4 few ASSLLRDSAEAF
- TRBJ2-1 TRBV11-2 - ASSLDGGSRSYNEQF
- TRBJ2-1 TRBV7-6 - ASSEVSNNEQF
TRBD2 TRBJ2-7 TRBV2 once ASRGLAGLYEQY
- TRBJ2-3 TRBV20-1 - SARHTDTQY
- TRBJ1-5 TRBV5-4 - ASSLFGDRQPQH
TRBD2 TRBJ2-1 TRBV24-1 - ATSDPRTSGDYNEQF
TRBD2 TRBJ2-1 TRBV14 - ASSPSTWTSWF
TRBD2 TRBJ2-7 TRBV11-2 - ASSPSGRIHEQY
TRBD2 TRBJ2-3 TRBV5-1 many ASRLAEFSTDTQY
TRBD2 TRBJ2-7 TRBV3-1/TRBV3-2 - ASSQQPSGRNYEQY
TRBD2 TRBJ2-4 TRBV7-2 - ASSLGGGIQY
- TRBJ2-3 TRBV25-1 - ASSEGHDSTDTQY
- TRBJ2-3 TRBV5-1 - ASSLGLVDTQY
- TRBJ1-1 TRBV3-1/TRBV3-2 - ASSQTGGREAEAF
TRBD1 TRBJ1-5 TRBV4-1 - ASSQEGQGAVGPQH
- TRBJ2-7 TRBV4-3 - ASSQVRLENEQY
- TRBJ1-5 TRBV6-1 - ASSEGTDSNQPQH
- TRBJ1-2 TRBV5-1 - ASSLQDSFYGYT
TRBD2 TRBJ2-1 TRBV7-9 - ASSFGGRALNEQF
TRBD2 TRBJ2-1 TRBV19 - ASSTSGRVPYNEQF
- TRBJ2-7 TRBV9 - ASSVGTLPYEQY
- TRBJ2-7 TRBV2 once ASSVGLAFEQY
- TRBJ2-7 TRBV15 - ATSRDVTRELPYEQY
- TRBJ1-4 TRBV11-1 - ASSPRVENEKLF
- TRBJ1-3 TRBV5-1 - ASSFSGLSGNTIY
TRBD1 TRBJ2-7 TRBV11-2 - ASSFRRQGSYEQY